The 21 T cell receptor beta chains below were found in one sample sequenced in a study of T cells expressing NK-cell markers. Following a re-call of the 5' RACE reads, TCRdb has one entry per CDR3 protein and lacks DNA. This table holds hundreds of thousands of distinct CDR3 sequences. The specimen was blood T cells: a sorted CD56 or NKG2C T cell subset, CD4+ or CD8+ T cells, or bulk PBMC T cells (not recorded which). These receptors originate from a man aged 18 to 30 in good health.

The rearrangement uses TRBV14 and TRBJ2-1; TCRdb designates TRBD1, a call that cannot be tested without DNA. Per germline, CDR1 SGHDN and CDR2 FVKESK. The CDR3 has 13 residues. The CDR3 sequence: CASSQVRGTEQFF.

The chain has TRBV20-1 and TRBJ2-7; the D gene TCRdb calls, TRBD1, cannot be checked with no DNA. There are 15 residues in the CDR3. Germline CDR1 reads DFQATT; CDR2 reads SNEGSKA (reference sequence). The chain's CDR3 is CSATTSTGRYSEQYF.

V and J are TRBV10-3 and TRBJ2-5; without DNA, the TCRdb call of TRBD2 cannot be checked. There are 16 residues in the CDR3. Germline CDR1 ENHRY, CDR2 SYGVKD. The CDR3 reads CAISEIDGPSQETQYF.

The rearrangement links TRBV6-2 or TRBV6-3 to TRBJ2-1; without DNA, the TCRdb call of TRBD1 cannot be checked. The CDR3 has 16 amino acids. CDR1 and CDR2 from the germline V gene are MNHEY and SVGEGT. The CDR3 here is CASSYSSDRGFNEQFF.

V and J are TRBV11-2 and TRBJ2-3; TCRdb calls TRBD2, which cannot be checked without DNA. The CDR3 length is 16 residues. In germline, CDR1 is SGHAT, CDR2 FQNNGV. This CDR3 is CASSSLAGPTTDTQYF.

The chain combines TRBV5-6 with TRBJ2-5; the D call of TRBD1 rests on TCRdb alone, since no DNA is present to check it. Per germline, CDR1 SGHDT and CDR2 YYEEEE. The CDR3 extends over 17 amino acids. CDR3 residues: CASSAYPRGQGLETQYF.

This chain connects TRBV12-3 or TRBV12-4 to TRBJ2-7. This CDR3 comprises 12 residues. The CDR3: CASAKSSYEQYF.

The chain carries TRBV29-1 and TRBJ2-1; TCRdb indicates TRBD1, and absent DNA this call remains unverified. The CDR3 has 15 amino acids. CDR1 and CDR2 from the germline V gene are SQVTM and ANQGSEA. The CDR3 reads CSARPGGLYTNEQFF.

The chain couples TRBV29-1 to TRBJ2-5; the TRBD2 assignment by TCRdb is unverifiable without DNA. The CDR3 length is 12 residues. CDR1 is SQVTM, CDR2 ANQGSEA, per germline. CDR3 protein: CSVLTSSETQYF.

The rearrangement links TRBV9 to TRBJ2-1; the D gene TCRdb calls, TRBD2, cannot be checked with no DNA. Germline CDR1 and CDR2: SGDLS and YYNGEE. The CDR3 runs 14 residues. The CDR3 here is CASSPREVDNEQFF.

The J gene is TRBJ2-2, the V gene TRBV5-1. Per germline, CDR1 SGHRS and CDR2 YFSETQ. CDR3 length equals 16 residues. CDR3 in amino acids: CASSLAARTNTGELFF. Complete variable domain (other parts from reference TRBV5-1 and TRBJ2-2): KAGVTQTPRYLIKTRGQQVTLSCSPISGHRSVSWYQQTPGQGLQFLFEYFSETQRNKGNFPGRFSGRQFSNSRSEMNVSTLELGDSALYLCASSLAARTNTGELFFGEGSRLTVL.

The rearrangement uses TRBV30 and TRBJ2-3; no DNA is available, so the TRBD1 call from TCRdb remains unchecked. The germline V gene encodes CDR1 GTSNPN and CDR2 SVGIG (reference sequence). This CDR3 spans 15 amino acids. The chain's CDR3 is CAWSRTGFGTDTQYF.

V gene TRBV27 combines with J gene TRBJ2-1. The CDR3 has 15 residues. The germline CDR1 and CDR2 sequences are MNHEY and SMNVEV (reference sequence). This CDR3 is CASSLVWAGQDEQFF.

The chain has TRBV6-5 and TRBJ1-1; TCRdb picks TRBD1, but there is no DNA to check that call. Germline CDR1 is MNHEY and CDR2 is SVGAGI. The CDR3 extends over 14 amino acids. Here the CDR3 reads CASSYRGGGDEAFF.

The chain uses TRBV7-6 and TRBJ2-4; TCRdb outputs TRBD1, but without DNA this stays unchecked. In germline, CDR1 is SGHVS, CDR2 FNYEAQ. The CDR3 runs 17 residues. The CDR3 spells CASSPSLARPAKNIQYF.

The rearrangement links TRBV12-3 or TRBV12-4 to TRBJ2-2; TCRdb's assignment of TRBD2 cannot be checked, as there is no DNA. This CDR3 has 14 residues. The CDR3 region is CASSPLTGSGELFF.

The CDR3 here is CASSLKGFYNEQFF. The chain links TRBV12-3 or TRBV12-4 to TRBJ2-1; the D call from TCRdb, TRBD2, cannot be confirmed without DNA. This CDR3 is 14 amino acids long.

CDR3 residues: CASSFLYDTQYF. This sequence joins TRBV27 and TRBJ2-3. The CDR3 contains 12 residues. Germline V gene sequence: CDR1 MNHEY, CDR2 SMNVEV (reference sequence).

The rearrangement uses TRBV19 and TRBJ1-1; the D call of TRBD1 rests on TCRdb alone, since no DNA is present to check it. The germline V gene has CDR1 LNHDA and CDR2 SQIVND (reference sequence). The CDR3 loop spans 15 amino acids. This chain's CDR3 is CASSIASTGNTEAFF.

The gene calls are TRBV6-5 and TRBJ2-3; without DNA, the TCRdb call of TRBD1 cannot be checked. The CDR3 extends over 16 amino acids. Germline CDR1 reads MNHEY; CDR2 reads SVGAGI. The CDR3 protein is CASSLNGRGVTDTQYF.

This chain connects TRBV2 to TRBJ2-5; without DNA, the TCRdb call of TRBD1 cannot be checked. CDR1 and CDR2 (germline): SNHLY, FYNNEI. The CDR3 totals 12 residues. CDR3 region: CASNSGGETQYF.